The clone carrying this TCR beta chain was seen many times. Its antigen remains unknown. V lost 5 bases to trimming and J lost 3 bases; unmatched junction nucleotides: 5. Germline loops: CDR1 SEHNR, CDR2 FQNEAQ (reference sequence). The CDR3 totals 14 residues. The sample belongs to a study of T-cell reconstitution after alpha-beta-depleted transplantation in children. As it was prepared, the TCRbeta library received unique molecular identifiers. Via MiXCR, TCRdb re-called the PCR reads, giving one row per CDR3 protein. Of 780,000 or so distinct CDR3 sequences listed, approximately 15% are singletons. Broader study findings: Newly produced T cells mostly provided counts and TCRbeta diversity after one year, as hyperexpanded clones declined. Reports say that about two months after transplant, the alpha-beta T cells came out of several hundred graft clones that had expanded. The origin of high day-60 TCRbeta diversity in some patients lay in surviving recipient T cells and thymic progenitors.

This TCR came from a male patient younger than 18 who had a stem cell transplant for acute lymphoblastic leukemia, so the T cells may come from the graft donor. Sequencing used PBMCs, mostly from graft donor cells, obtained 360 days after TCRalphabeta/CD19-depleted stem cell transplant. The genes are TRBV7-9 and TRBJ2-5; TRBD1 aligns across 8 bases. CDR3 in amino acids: CASSLLDREETQYF. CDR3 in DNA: TGTGCCAGCAGCCTCTTGGACAGGGAAGAGACCCAGTACTTC. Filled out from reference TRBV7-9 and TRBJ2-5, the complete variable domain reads DTGVSQNPRHKITKRGQNVTFRCDPISEHNRLYWYRQTLGQGPEFLTYFQNEAQLEKSRLLSDRFSAERPKGSFSTLEIQRTEQGDSAMYLCASSLLDREETQYFGPGTRLLVL.